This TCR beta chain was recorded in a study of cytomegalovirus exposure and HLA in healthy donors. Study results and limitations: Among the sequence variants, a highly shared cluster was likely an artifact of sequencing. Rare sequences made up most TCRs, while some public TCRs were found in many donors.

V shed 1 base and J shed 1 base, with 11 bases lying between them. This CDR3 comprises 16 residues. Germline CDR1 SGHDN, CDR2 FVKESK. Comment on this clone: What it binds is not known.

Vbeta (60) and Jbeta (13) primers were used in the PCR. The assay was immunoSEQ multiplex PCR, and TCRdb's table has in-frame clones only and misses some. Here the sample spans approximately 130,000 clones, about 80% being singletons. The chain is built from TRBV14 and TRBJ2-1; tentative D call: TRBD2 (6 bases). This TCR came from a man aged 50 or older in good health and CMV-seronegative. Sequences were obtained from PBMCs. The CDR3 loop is CASSQVGTPSYNEQFF. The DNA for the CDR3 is TGTGCCAGCAGCCAAGTTGGGACTCCTTCCTACAATGAGCAGTTCTTC.